This T cell receptor (beta chain) was observed in a study of cytomegalovirus exposure and HLA in healthy donors. Findings and limits, study-wide: Overall, around 160 TCR beta chains were annotated as cytomegalovirus-associated.

Assay: immunoSEQ multiplex PCR; the TCRdb copy retains only in-frame clones and omits some. The table has more than 95,000 clones, roughly 86% seen once. In its sample, this clone was seen once. The target antigen is unknown. The J segment lost 6 bases and the V segment lost 4 bases, leaving 8 bases of the junction unmatched. This CDR3 comprises 15 residues. Per germline, CDR1 SGHTA and CDR2 FQGNSA. Donors came from a validation cohort of approximately 110 subjects, distinct from the first 666-subject cohort. The rearrangement joins TRBV7-2 to TRBJ1-1, with 10 bases fitting TRBD1. Input material: PBMCs. The TCR sequence derives from a young man in good health and CMV-seronegative. CDR3 amino acids: CASSSRDRGWSEAFF. CDR3 in DNA: TGTGCCAGCAGCTCCCGGGACAGGGGATGGTCTGAAGCTTTCTTT.